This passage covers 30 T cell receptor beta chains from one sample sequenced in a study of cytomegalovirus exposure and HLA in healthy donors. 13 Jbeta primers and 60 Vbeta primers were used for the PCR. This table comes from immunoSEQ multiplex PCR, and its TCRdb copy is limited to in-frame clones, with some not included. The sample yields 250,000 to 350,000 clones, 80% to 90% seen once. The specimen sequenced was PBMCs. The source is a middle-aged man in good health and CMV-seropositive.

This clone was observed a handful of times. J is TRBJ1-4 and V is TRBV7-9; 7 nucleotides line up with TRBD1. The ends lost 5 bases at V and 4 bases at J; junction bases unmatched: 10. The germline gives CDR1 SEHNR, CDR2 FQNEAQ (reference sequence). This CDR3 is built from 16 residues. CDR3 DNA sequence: TGTGCCAGCAGCCCGATTGGGGACAGTTATAATGAAAAACTGTTTTTT. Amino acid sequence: CASSPIGDSYNEKLFF.

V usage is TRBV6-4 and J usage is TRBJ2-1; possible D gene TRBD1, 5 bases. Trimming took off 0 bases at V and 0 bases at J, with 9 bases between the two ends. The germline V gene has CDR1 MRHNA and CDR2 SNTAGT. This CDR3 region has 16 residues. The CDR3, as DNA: TGTGCCAGCAGTGACTCAGGGGCTTCCTCCTACAATGAGCAGTTCTTC. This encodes CASSDSGASSYNEQFF.

The CDR3 protein is CSGIKQGRAGTQYF. The CDR3, as DNA: TGTTCCGGAATAAAGCAGGGCAGGGCCGGGACCCAGTACTTC. This sequence joins TRBV7-9 and TRBJ2-5, with D possibly TRBD1 on 5 matching bases. The CDR3 spans 14 residues. The germline CDR1 and CDR2 sequences are SEHNR and FQNEAQ (reference sequence).

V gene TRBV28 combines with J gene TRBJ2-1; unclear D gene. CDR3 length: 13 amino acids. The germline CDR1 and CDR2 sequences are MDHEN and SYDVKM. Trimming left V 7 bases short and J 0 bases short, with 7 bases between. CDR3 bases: TGTGCCAGCACTGGGCTCTCCTACAATGAGCAGTTCTTC. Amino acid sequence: CASTGLSYNEQFF.

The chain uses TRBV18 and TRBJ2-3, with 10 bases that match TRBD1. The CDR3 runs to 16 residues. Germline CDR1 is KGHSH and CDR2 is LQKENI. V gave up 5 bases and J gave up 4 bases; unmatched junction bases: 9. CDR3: CASSGTGTGVADTQYF. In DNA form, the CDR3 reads TGTGCCAGCTCAGGCACCGGGACAGGGGTGGCAGATACGCAGTATTTT.

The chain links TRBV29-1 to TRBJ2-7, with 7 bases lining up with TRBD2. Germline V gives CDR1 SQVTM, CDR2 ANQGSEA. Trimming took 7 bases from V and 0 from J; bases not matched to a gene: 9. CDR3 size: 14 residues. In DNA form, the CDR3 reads TGCAGCGGGCGACCTAGCGGCAGCTCCTACGAGCAGTACTTC. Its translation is CSGRPSGSSYEQYF.

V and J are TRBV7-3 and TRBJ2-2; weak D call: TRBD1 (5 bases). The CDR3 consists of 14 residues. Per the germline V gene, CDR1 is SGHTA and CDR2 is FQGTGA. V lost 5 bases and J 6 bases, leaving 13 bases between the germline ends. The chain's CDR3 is CASSTQGISGELFF. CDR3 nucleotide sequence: TGTGCCAGCAGCACCCAGGGTATCTCCGGGGAGCTGTTTTTT.

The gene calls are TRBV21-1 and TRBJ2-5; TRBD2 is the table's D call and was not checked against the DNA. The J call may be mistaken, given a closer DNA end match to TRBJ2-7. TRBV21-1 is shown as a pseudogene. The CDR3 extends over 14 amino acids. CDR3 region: CASKTSGSSYEQYF. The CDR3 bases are TGTGCCAGCAAAACTAGCGGGAGTTCTTACGAGCAGTACTTC.

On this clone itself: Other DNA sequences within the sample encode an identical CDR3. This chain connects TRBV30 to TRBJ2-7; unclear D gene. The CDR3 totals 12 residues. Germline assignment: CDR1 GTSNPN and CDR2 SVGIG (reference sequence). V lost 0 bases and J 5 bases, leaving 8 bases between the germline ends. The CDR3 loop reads CAWSVFSDEQYF. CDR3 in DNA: TGTGCCTGGAGTGTATTTTCAGACGAGCAGTACTTC.

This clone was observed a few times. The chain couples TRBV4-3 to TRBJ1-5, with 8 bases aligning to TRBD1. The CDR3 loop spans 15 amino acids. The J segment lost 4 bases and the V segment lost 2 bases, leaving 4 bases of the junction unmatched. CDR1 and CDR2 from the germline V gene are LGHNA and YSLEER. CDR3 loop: CASSQQTGANQPQHF. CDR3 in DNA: TGCGCCAGCAGCCAACAGACAGGGGCGAATCAGCCCCAGCATTTT.

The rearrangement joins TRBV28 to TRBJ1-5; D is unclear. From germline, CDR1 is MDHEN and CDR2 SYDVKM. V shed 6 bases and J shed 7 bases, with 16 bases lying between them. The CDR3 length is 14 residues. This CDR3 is CASSLPSGLQPQHF. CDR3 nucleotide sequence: TGTGCCAGCAGCCTACCTTCGGGGTTACAGCCCCAGCATTTT.

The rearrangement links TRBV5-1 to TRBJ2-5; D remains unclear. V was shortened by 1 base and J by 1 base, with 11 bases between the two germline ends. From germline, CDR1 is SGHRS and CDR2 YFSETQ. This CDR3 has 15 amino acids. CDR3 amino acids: CASSLTFGSQETQYF. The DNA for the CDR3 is TGCGCCAGCAGCTTGACCTTCGGGTCCCAAGAGACCCAGTACTTC.

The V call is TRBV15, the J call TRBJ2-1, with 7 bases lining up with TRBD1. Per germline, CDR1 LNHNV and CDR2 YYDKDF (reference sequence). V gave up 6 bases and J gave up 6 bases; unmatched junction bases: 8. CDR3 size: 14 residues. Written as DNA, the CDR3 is TGTGCCACCAGTAAAGGGGGCTTGCGCAATGAGCAGTTCTTC. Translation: CATSKGGLRNEQFF. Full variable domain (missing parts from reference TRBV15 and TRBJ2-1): DAMVIQNPRYQVTQFGKPVTLSCSQTLNHNVMYWYQQKSSQAPKLLFHYYDKDFNNEADTPDNFQSRRPNTSFCFLDIRSPGLGDTAMYLCATSKGGLRNEQFFGPGTRLTVL.

The CDR3 spells CASSLLQGSYNEQFF. As DNA, the CDR3 is TGCGCCAGCAGCTTGTTACAGGGGTCCTACAATGAGCAGTTCTTC. V is TRBV5-1 and J is TRBJ2-1, with TRBD1 matching 7 bases. J lost 1 base, V lost 1 base, and 2 bases had no gene match. Germline CDR1 is SGHRS and CDR2 is YFSETQ. The CDR3 totals 15 residues.

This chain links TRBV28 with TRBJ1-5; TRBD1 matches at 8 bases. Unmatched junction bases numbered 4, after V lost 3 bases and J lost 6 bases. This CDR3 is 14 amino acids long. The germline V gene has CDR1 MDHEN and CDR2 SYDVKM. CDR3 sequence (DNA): TGTGCCAGCAGTTTGACAGGGGCTACTCAGCCCCAGCATTTT. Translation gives CASSLTGATQPQHF.

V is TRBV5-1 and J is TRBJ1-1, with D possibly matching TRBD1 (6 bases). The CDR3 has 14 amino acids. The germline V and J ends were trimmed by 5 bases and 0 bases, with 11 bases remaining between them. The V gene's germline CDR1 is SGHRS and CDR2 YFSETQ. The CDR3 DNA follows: TGCGCCAGCAGTTGGGACACGTTGAACACTGAAGCTTTCTTT. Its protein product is CASSWDTLNTEAFF.

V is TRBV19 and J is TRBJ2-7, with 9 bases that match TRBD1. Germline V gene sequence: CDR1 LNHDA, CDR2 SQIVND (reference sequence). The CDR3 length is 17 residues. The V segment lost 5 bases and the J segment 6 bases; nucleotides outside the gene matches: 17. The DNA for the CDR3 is TGTGCCAGTAGTGATCAAACCTCCGGGACAGGGACACGCGAGCAGTACTTC. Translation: CASSDQTSGTGTREQYF.

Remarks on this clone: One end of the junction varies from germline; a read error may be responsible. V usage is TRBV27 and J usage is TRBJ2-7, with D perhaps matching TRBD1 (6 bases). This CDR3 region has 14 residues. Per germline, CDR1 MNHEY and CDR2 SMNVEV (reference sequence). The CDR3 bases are TGTGCCAGCAGTCTATCCCCGGACAGCTACGAGCAGTACTTC. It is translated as CASSLSPDSYEQYF.

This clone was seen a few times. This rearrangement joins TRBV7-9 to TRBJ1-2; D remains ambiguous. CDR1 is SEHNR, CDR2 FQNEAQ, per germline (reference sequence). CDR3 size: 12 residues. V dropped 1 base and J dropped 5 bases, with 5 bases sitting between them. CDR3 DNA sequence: TGTGCCAGCAGCTTAGGACTTTATGGCTACACCTTC. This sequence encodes CASSLGLYGYTF. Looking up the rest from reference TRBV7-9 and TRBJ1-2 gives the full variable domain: DTGVSQNPRHKITKRGQNVTFRCDPISEHNRLYWYRQTLGQGPEFLTYFQNEAQLEKSRLLSDRFSAERPKGSFSTLEIQRTEQGDSAMYLCASSLGLYGYTFGSGTRLTVV.

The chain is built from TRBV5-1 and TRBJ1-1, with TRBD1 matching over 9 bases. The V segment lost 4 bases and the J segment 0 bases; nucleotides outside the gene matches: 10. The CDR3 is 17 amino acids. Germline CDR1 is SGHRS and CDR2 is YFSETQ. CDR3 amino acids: CASSAEQGAPMNTEAFF. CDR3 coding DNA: TGCGCCAGCAGCGCCGAACAGGGGGCCCCAATGAACACTGAAGCTTTCTTT.

The CDR3 reads CASSHLQGANTEAFF. DNA of the CDR3: TGTGCCAGCAGCCACCTGCAGGGCGCGAACACTGAAGCTTTCTTT. The chain couples TRBV6-5 to TRBJ1-1; tentative D call: TRBD1 (5 bases). V gave up 6 bases and J gave up 1 base, with 15 bases separating them. CDR1 and CDR2 from the germline V gene are MNHEY and SVGAGI. There are 15 residues in the CDR3.

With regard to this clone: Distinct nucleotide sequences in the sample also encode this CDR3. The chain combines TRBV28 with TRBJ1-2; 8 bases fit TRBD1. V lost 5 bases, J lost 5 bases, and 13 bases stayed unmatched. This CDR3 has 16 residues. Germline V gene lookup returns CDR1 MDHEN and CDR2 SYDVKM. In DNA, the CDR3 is TGTGCCAGCAGTCCCCGGCGTACAGGGGGTTCTTATGGCTACACCTTC. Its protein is CASSPRRTGGSYGYTF.

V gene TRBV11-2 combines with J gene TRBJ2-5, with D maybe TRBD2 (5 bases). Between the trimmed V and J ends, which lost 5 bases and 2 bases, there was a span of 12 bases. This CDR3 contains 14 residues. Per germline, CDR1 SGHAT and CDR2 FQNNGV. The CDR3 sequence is CASSVAWAQETQYF. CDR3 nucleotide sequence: TGTGCCAGCAGCGTAGCGTGGGCGCAAGAGACCCAGTACTTC.

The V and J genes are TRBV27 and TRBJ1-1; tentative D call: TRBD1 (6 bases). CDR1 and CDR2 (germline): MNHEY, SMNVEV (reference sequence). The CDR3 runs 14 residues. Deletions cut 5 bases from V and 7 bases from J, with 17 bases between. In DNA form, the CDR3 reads TGTGCCAGCAGTAAACTACACGCGGACAGTGAAGCTTTCTTT. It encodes CASSKLHADSEAFF.

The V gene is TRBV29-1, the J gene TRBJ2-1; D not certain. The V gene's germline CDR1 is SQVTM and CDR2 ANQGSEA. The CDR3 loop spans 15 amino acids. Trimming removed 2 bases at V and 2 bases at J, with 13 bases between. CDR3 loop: CSVERSAHPYNEQFF. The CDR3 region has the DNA TGCAGCGTTGAAAGGAGCGCCCATCCCTACAATGAGCAGTTCTTC.

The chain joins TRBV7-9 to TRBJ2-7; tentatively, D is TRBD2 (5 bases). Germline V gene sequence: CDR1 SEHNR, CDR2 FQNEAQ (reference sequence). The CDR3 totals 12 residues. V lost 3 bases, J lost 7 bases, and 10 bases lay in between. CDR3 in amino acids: CASSFSGFEQYF. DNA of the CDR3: TGTGCCAGCAGCTTTTCGGGGTTTGAGCAGTACTTC.

In DNA, the CDR3 is TGTGCCAGCAGTCCGAGTACCCGTGAGCAGTTCTTC. Translation: CASSPSTREQFF. The chain uses TRBV6-6 and TRBJ2-1; D remains ambiguous. Germline CDR1 is MNHNY and CDR2 is SVGAGI (reference sequence). This CDR3 region has 12 residues. Trimming pared 5 bases from V and 9 bases from J, leaving 11 bases between.

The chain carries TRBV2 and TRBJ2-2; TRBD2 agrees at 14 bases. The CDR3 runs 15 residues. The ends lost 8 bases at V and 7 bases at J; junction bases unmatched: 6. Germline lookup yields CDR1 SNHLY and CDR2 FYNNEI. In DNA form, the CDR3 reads TGTGCCAGCGGGATGGGACTAGCGGGAGACGGGGAGCTGTTTTTT. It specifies CASGMGLAGDGELFF.

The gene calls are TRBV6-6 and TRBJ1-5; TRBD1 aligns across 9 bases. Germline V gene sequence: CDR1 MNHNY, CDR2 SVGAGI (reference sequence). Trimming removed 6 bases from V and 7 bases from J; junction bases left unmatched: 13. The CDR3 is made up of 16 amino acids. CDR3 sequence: CASSPRTGALGQPQHF. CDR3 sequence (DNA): TGTGCCAGCAGCCCTCGGACAGGGGCCCTGGGCCAGCCCCAGCATTTT.

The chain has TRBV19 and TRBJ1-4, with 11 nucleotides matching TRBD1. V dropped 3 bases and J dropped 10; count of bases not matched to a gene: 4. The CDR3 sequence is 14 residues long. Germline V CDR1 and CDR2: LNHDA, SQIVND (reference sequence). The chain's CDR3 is CASSIGQGAGKLFF. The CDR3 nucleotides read TGTGCCAGTAGTATCGGACAGGGGGCAGGAAAACTGTTTTTT.